This T cell receptor (beta chain) was observed in a study of T cell changes during pregnancy in multiple sclerosis. Method: immunoSEQ multiplex PCR; TCRdb's copy keeps in-frame clones and lacks some. This sample has about 99,000 clones, with 85% to 95% found just once. Germline lookup yields CDR1 SNHLY and CDR2 FYNNEI. V was cut by 3 bases and J by 6 bases, with 14 bases left in between. This CDR3 spans 15 amino acids. The receptor was derived from a female donor with multiple sclerosis, enrolled in a pregnancy study. The J gene is TRBJ2-2, the V gene TRBV2; possibly TRBD2 for D (6 bases). Sequenced material: peripheral blood, taken after pregnancy. The CDR3: CASSERGLGAGELFF. The CDR3 DNA reads as TGTGCCAGCAGTGAGCGGGGTCTCGGTGCCGGGGAGCTGTTTTTT.